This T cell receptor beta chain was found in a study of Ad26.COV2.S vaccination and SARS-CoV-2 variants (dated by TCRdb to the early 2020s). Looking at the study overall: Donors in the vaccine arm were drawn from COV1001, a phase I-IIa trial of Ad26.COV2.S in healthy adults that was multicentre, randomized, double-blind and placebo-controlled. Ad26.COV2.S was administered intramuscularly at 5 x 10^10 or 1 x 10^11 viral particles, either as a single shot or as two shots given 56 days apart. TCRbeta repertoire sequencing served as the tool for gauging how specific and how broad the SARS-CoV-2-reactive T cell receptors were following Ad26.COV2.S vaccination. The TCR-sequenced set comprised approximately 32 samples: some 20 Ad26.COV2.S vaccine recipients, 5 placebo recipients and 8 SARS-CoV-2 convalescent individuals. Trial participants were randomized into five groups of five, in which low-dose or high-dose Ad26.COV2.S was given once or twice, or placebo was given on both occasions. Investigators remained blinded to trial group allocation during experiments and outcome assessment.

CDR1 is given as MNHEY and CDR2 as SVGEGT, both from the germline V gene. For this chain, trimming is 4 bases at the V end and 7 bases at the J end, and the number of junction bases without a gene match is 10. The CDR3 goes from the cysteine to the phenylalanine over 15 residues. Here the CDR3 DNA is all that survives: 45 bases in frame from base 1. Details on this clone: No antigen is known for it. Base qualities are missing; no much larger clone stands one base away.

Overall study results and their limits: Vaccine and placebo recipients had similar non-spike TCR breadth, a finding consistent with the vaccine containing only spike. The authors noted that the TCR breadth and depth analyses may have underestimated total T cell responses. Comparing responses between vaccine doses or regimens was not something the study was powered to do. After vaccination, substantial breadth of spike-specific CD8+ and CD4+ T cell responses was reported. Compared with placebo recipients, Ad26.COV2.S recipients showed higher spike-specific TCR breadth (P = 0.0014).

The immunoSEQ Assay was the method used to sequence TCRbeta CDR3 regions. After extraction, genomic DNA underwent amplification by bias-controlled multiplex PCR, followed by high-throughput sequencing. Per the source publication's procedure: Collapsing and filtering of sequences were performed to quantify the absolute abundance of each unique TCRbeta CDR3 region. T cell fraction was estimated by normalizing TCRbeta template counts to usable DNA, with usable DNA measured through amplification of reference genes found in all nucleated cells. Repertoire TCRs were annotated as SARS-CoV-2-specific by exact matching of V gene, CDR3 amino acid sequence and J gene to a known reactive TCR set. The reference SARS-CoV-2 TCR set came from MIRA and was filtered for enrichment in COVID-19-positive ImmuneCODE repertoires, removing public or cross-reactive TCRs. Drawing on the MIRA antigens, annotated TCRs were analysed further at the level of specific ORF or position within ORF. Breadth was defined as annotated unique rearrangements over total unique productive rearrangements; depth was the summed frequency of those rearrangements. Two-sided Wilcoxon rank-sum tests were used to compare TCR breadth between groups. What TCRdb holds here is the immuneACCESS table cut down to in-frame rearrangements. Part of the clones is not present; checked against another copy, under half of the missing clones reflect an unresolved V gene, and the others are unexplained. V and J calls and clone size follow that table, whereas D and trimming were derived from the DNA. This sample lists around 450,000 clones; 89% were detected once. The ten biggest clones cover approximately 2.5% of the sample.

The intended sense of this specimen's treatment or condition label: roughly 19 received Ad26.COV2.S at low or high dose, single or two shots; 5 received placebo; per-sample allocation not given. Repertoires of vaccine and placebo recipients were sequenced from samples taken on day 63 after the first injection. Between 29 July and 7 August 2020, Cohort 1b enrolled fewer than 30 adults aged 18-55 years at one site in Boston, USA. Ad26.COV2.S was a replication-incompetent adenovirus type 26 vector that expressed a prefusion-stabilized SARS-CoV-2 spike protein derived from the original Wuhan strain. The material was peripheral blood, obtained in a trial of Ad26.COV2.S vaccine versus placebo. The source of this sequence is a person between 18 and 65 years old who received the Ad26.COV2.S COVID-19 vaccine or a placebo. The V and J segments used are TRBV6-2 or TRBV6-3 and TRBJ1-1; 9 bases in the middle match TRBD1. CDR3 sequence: CASSSGRTGANEAFF. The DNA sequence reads TGTGCCAGCAGTTCAGGGAGGACAGGGGCAAATGAAGCTTTCTTT.